Below are 27 T cell receptor beta chains sequenced from a single sample in a study of blood T cells in healthy people across ages. Combining a sample-barcoded 5' primer with a J-beta primer mix, a second PCR ran for 7 to 11 cycles. TCRdb fed the 5' RACE reads into MiXCR, producing one record per CDR3 protein. The table has about a million distinct CDR3 sequences, roughly 43% seen once; the top ten hold 13%. Sample: blood. Receptors were obtained from a man between 25 and 39 years old in good health.

The table lists this clonotype with many counts. This chain uses TRBV12-3 or TRBV12-4 with TRBJ1-6; D may be TRBD1 (5 bases). The CDR3 spans 14 residues. V was shortened by 3 bases and J by 10 bases, with 13 bases between the two germline ends. CDR3: CASSFRGNSSPLHF. CDR3 DNA: TGTGCCAGCAGTTTTCGGGGGAACTCATCACCCCTCCACTTT.

The J gene is TRBJ1-5, the V gene TRBV28, with D hard to call. Trimming cost V 5 bases and J 0 bases, with 11 bases left between them. This CDR3 contains 15 residues. The germline V gene has CDR1 MDHEN and CDR2 SYDVKM. The CDR3 nucleotides read TGTGCCAGCAGTCTGGCAGACAATAGCAATCAGCCCCAGCATTTT. Protein: CASSLADNSNQPQHF.

The chain links TRBV20-1 to TRBJ1-5; a weak D match, TRBD1 (6 bases). Germline assignment: CDR1 DFQATT and CDR2 SNEGSKA (reference sequence). V lost 3 bases, J lost 3 bases, and 15 bases lay in between. This CDR3 is 15 amino acids long. CDR3 DNA: TGCAGTGCTAGTGGCCGTGGACAGCTCAATCAGCCCCAGCATTTT. Amino acid sequence: CSASGRGQLNQPQHF.

The chain uses TRBV6-5 and TRBJ1-1; D not resolved. The ends were cut back, 0 bases at V and 1 base at J, with 6 bases in the middle. CDR3 size: 14 residues. Germline assignment: CDR1 MNHEY and CDR2 SVGAGI. The DNA of the CDR3 is TGTGCCAGCAGTTACTCAGAGACGAACACTGAAGCTTTCTTT. Protein: CASSYSETNTEAFF.

This chain links TRBV5-6 with TRBJ1-2; TRBD1 agrees at 7 bases. CDR1 is SGHDT, CDR2 YYEEEE, per germline. Germline trimming cut 5 bases from V and 1 base from J; bases unmatched to any gene: 8. This CDR3 is 15 amino acids long. CDR3 nucleotides: TGTGCCAGCAGTCTAGGGACAGACTTTAACTATGGCTACACCTTC. It translates to CASSLGTDFNYGYTF.

This clonotype was seen more than once but under ten times. J is TRBJ2-5 and V is TRBV4-1, with D uncertain. The V end lost 2 bases, the J end lost 1 base, and 5 bases lay between the germline ends. The length of the CDR3 is 13 residues. From germline, CDR1 is MGHRA and CDR2 YSYEKL. CDR3 sequence (DNA): TGCGCCAGCAGCCAATGGTCCCAAGAGACCCAGTACTTC. This translates into CASSQWSQETQYF.

The rearrangement joins TRBV20-1 to TRBJ2-7; D unresolved. The J call may be mistaken, given a closer DNA end match to TRBJ2-5. Per the germline V gene, CDR1 is DFQATT and CDR2 is SNEGSKA (reference sequence). The CDR3 runs 13 residues. For the CDR3, the DNA is TGCAGTGCTCTTAACGACGAAAAAGAGACCCAGTACTTC. It is translated as CSALNDEKETQYF.

The chain employs TRBV4-1 and TRBJ1-4, with D unresolved. Trimming took off 5 bases at V and 7 bases at J, with 11 bases between the two ends. Per germline, CDR1 MGHRA and CDR2 YSYEKL. The CDR3 loop spans 13 amino acids. CDR3 coding DNA: TGCGCCAGCAGCGCCGACGAGTCTGAAAAACTGTTTTTT. This sequence encodes CASSADESEKLFF.

The genes are TRBV2 and TRBJ2-5; D remains unclear. V was clipped by 8 bases and J by 4 bases, with 11 bases between them. Germline values: CDR1 SNHLY, CDR2 FYNNEI. The CDR3 sequence is 12 residues long. The CDR3 loop reads CASGRSPETQYF. CDR3 DNA sequence: TGTGCCAGCGGTCGTAGCCCAGAGACCCAGTACTTC.

This clonotype was found a few times. The chain has TRBV6-2 or TRBV6-3 and TRBJ2-3; no firm D call. Germline CDR1 is MNHEY and CDR2 is SVGEGT. V dropped 5 bases and J dropped 5 bases, with 11 bases sitting between them. There are 13 residues in the CDR3. The CDR3: CASSRAIGDTQYF. CDR3 DNA sequence: TGTGCCAGCAGTCGGGCCATCGGAGATACGCAGTATTTT.

The chain carries TRBV24-1 and TRBJ2-1, with TRBD1 matching over 11 bases. CDR1 and CDR2 from the germline V gene are KGHDR and SFDVKD. This CDR3 spans 17 amino acids. V shed 7 bases and J 3 bases; nucleotides not matched to a gene: 10. Here the CDR3 reads CATSFSFGTGGYNEQFF. The CDR3 DNA is TGTGCCACCAGCTTTAGTTTCGGGACAGGGGGCTACAATGAGCAGTTCTTC.

The chain employs TRBV7-9 and TRBJ2-1; D remains ambiguous. Germline V lookup: CDR1 SEHNR, CDR2 FQNEAQ (reference sequence). The V end was cut by 1 base, the J end by 5 bases, with 9 bases between. This CDR3 spans 14 amino acids. CDR3 in amino acids: CASSLEARNNEQFF. The CDR3 coding sequence is TGTGCCAGCAGCTTAGAGGCTAGAAACAATGAGCAGTTCTTC.

The rearrangement joins TRBV6-1 to TRBJ2-1, with TRBD2 identical over 7 bases. The CDR3 extends over 14 amino acids. The germline V gene encodes CDR1 MNHNS and CDR2 SASEGT. The V segment lost 4 bases and the J segment 6 bases; nucleotides outside the gene matches: 6. Here the CDR3 DNA reads TGTGCCAGCAGTGGCGGGGGTGAGTCCAATGAGCAGTTCTTC. This translates into CASSGGGESNEQFF.

This clonotype has a handful of counts. V is TRBV27 and J is TRBJ2-1; no reliable D call. The V gene lost 8 bases and the J gene lost 2 bases, with 19 bases spanning the gap. The length of the CDR3 is 16 residues. Looked up from germline, CDR1 is MNHEY and CDR2 is SMNVEV (reference sequence). The CDR3 DNA reads TGTGCCAGCGTTGGGCCCTCTGGCGGAGCCTACAATGAGCAGTTCTTC. It specifies CASVGPSGGAYNEQFF.

The chain uses TRBV15 and TRBJ1-1; 7 nucleotides match TRBD1. The CDR3 is made up of 16 amino acids. Germline CDR1 and CDR2: LNHNV and YYDKDF (reference sequence). V dropped 4 bases and J dropped 1; count of bases not matched to a gene: 9. CDR3: CATSNNPGTANTEAFF. Written as DNA, the CDR3 is TGTGCCACCAGCAATAATCCCGGGACAGCGAACACTGAAGCTTTCTTT.

V and J are TRBV7-2 and TRBJ2-7; tentative D call: TRBD2 (5 bases). Deletions cut 0 bases from V and 5 bases from J, with 8 bases between. The CDR3 has 13 residues. The germline gives CDR1 SGHTA, CDR2 FQGNSA. CDR3 region: CASSLALRDEQYF. CDR3 nucleotides: TGTGCCAGCAGCTTAGCGTTGAGGGACGAGCAGTACTTC.

Turning to this clonotype: At one boundary the junction diverges from the germline segment, which might be a read error. The chain uses TRBV14 and TRBJ1-2; D is ambiguous. The CDR3 covers 14 residues. Germline loops: CDR1 SGHDN, CDR2 FVKESK. The CDR3 nucleotides read TGTGTCAGCAGCCAAGGGTTCCCAGAATATGGCTACACCTTC. Residues: CVSSQGFPEYGYTF.

This clonotype was detected once. The chain combines TRBV6-5 with TRBJ1-5, with D uncertain. This CDR3 has 17 amino acids. The germline V gene encodes CDR1 MNHEY and CDR2 SVGAGI. The V end lost 0 bases, the J end lost 5 bases, and 17 bases lay between the germline ends. The DNA for the CDR3 is TGTGCCAGCAGTTACTCAGCCCCTTTTGTGCTCGATCAGCCCCAGCATTTT. This translates into CASSYSAPFVLDQPQHF.

This chain uses TRBV7-6 with TRBJ2-1; D remains ambiguous. V was cut by 2 bases and J by 8 bases, with 13 bases left in between. This CDR3 region has 14 residues. Germline V lookup: CDR1 SGHVS, CDR2 FNYEAQ. Written as DNA, the CDR3 is TGTGCCAGCAGCTTACGGCGGTCGGGTCATGAGCAGTTCTTC. It translates to CASSLRRSGHEQFF.

The chain carries TRBV5-1 and TRBJ2-5; 10 bases align to TRBD2. The CDR3 sequence is 16 residues long. Germline CDR1 is SGHRS and CDR2 is YFSETQ. V was clipped by 3 bases and J by 0 bases; unmatched bases: 5. CDR3 sequence (DNA): TGCGCCAGCAGCTCGGGGGGACTAGCGTACCAAGAGACCCAGTACTTC. It yields the protein CASSSGGLAYQETQYF.

V usage is TRBV7-9 and J usage is TRBJ1-1; D is uncertain. Germline-derived CDR1 and CDR2 are SEHNR and FQNEAQ (reference sequence). Trimming cost V 2 bases and J 0 bases, with 7 bases left between them. This CDR3 comprises 14 residues. CDR3 sequence reads: CASSLRQVNTEAFF. CDR3 DNA sequence: TGTGCCAGCAGCTTAAGGCAGGTGAACACTGAAGCTTTCTTT.

This clonotype was picked up many times. The chain combines TRBV4-3 with TRBJ2-7, with D hard to call. The CDR3 spans 14 residues. Trimming left V 6 bases short and J 2 bases short, with 14 bases between. Germline CDR1 and CDR2: LGHNA and YSLEER. The CDR3 DNA sequence: TGCGCCAGCAGTAATTCAGGAAATGCCTACGAGCAGTACTTC. This gives the protein CASSNSGNAYEQYF.

The chain combines TRBV20-1 with TRBJ1-2, with 7 bases matching TRBD1. Germline V gives CDR1 DFQATT, CDR2 SNEGSKA (reference sequence). CDR3 length: 14 residues. After removal of 1 base from V and 0 bases from J, the junction contained 2 bases not matched to a gene. Here the CDR3 reads CSARADRTNYGYTF. For the CDR3, the DNA is TGCAGTGCTAGAGCGGACAGGACTAACTATGGCTACACCTTC.

The chain combines TRBV30 with TRBJ2-7, with D possibly matching TRBD1 (6 bases). Looked up from germline, CDR1 is GTSNPN and CDR2 is SVGIG (reference sequence). V was trimmed by 5 bases and J by 0 bases, leaving 11 bases between them. CDR3 length: 13 amino acids. CDR3 region: CAWGQSPSYEQYF. Written as DNA, the CDR3 is TGTGCCTGGGGACAGTCCCCCTCCTACGAGCAGTACTTC. Complete variable domain (other parts from reference TRBV30 and TRBJ2-7): SQTIHQWPATLVQPVGSPLSLECTVEGTSNPNLYWYRQAAGRGLQLLFYSVGIGQISSEVPQNLSASRPQDRQFILSSKKLLLSDSGFYLCAWGQSPSYEQYFGPGTRLTVT.

The chain is built from TRBV6-5 and TRBJ1-2, with 7 bases aligning to TRBD1. The CDR3 extends over 18 amino acids. J lost 2 bases, V lost 0 bases, and 12 bases had no gene match. Germline V gene data show CDR1 as MNHEY and CDR2 as SVGAGI. CDR3 DNA: TGTGCCAGCAGTTACTCCGCCCAAAGGACAGGCACAAACTATGGCTACACCTTC. Translation: CASSYSAQRTGTNYGYTF.

In this sample, this clonotype turned up many times. The chain recombines TRBV4-1 with TRBJ2-3, with TRBD1 identical over 11 bases. V dropped 4 bases and J dropped 2; count of bases not matched to a gene: 5. Germline V CDR1 and CDR2: MGHRA, YSYEKL. The CDR3 loop spans 16 amino acids. CDR3 nucleotides: TGCGCCAGCAGCCTATGGACAGGGGGCGCCACAGATACGCAGTATTTT. It encodes CASSLWTGGATDTQYF.

The chain employs TRBV29-1 and TRBJ1-1, with 8 bases lining up with TRBD1. The V segment lost 1 base and the J segment 0 bases; nucleotides outside the gene matches: 7. Germline V gene lookup returns CDR1 SQVTM and CDR2 ANQGSEA. The length of the CDR3 is 16 residues. CDR3 DNA: TGCAGCGTTGAAGGTGGGGACAGGACCATGAACACTGAAGCTTTCTTT. Translating it yields CSVEGGDRTMNTEAFF.